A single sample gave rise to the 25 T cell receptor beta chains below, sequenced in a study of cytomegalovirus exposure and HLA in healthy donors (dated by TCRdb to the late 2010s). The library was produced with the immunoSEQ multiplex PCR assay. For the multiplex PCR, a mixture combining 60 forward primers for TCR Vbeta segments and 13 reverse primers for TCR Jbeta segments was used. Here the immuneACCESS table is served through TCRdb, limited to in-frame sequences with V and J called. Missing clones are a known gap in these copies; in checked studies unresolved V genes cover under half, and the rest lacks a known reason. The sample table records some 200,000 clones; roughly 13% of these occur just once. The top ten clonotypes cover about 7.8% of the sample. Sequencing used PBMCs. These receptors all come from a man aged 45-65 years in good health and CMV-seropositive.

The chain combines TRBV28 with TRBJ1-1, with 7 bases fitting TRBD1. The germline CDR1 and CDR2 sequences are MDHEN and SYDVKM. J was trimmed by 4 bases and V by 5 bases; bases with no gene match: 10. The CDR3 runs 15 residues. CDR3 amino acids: CASSERQGGTTEAFF. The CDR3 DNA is TGTGCCAGCAGTGAAAGACAGGGAGGAACCACTGAAGCTTTCTTT. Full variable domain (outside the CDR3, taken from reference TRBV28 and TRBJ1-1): DVKVTQSSRYLVKRTGEKVFLECVQDMDHENMFWYRQDPGLGLRLIYFSYDVKMKEKGDIPEGYSVSREKKERFSLILESASTNQTSMYLCASSERQGGTTEAFFGQGTRLTVV.

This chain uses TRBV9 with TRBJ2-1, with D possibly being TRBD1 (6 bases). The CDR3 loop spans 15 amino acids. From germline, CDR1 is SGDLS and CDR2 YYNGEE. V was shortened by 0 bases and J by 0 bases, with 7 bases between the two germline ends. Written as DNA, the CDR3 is TGTGCCAGCAGCGTAGAGGGGGACTCCTACAATGAGCAGTTCTTC. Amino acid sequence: CASSVEGDSYNEQFF.

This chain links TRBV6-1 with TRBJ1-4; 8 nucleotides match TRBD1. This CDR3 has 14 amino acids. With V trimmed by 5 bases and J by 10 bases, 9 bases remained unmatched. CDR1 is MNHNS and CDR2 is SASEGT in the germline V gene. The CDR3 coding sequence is TGTGCCAGCAGTCCAGGGACAGGTTGGGGAAAACTGTTTTTT. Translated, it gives CASSPGTGWGKLFF.

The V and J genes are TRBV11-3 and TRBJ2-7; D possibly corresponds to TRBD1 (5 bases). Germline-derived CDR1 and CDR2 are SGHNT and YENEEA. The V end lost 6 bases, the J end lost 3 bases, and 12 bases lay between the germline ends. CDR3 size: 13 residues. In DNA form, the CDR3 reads TGTGCCAGCAGTTTCAGACAGAGCTACGAGCAGTACGTC. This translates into CASSFRQSYEQYV.

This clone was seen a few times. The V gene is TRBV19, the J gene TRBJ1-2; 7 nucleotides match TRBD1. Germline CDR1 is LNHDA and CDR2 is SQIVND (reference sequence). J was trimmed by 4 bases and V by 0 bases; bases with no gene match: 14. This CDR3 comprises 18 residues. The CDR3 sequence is CASSIERVGDSGSYGYTF. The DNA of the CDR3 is TGTGCCAGTAGTATAGAAAGGGTAGGGGACAGCGGTTCCTATGGCTACACCTTC.

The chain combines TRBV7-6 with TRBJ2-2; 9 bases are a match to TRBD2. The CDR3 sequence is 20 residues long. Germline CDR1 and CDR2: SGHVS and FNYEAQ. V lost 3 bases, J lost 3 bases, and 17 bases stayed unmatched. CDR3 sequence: CASSFLKVVAGDKYTGELFF. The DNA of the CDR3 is TGTGCCAGCAGCTTTCTTAAAGTGGTAGCGGGGGATAAGTACACCGGGGAGCTGTTTTTT.

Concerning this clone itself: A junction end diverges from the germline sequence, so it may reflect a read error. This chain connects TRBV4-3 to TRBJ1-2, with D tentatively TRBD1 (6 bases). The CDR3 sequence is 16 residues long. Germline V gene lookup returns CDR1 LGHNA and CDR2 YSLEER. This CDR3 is CASSQDSSRGDYGYTF. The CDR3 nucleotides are TGCGCCAGCAGCCAAGACTCAAGCAGGGGCGACTATGGCTACACCTTT.

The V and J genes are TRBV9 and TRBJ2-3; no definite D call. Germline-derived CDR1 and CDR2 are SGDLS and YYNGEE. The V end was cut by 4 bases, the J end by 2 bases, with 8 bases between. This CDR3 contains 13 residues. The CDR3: CASSPQITDTQYF. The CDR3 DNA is TGTGCCAGCAGCCCCCAAATCACAGATACGCAGTATTTT.

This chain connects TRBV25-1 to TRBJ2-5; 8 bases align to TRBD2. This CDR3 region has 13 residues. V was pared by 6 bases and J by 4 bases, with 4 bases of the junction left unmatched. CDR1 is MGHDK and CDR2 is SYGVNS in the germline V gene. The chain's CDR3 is CASRAGAVETQYF. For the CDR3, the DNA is TGTGCCAGCAGAGCGGGGGCGGTAGAGACCCAGTACTTC.

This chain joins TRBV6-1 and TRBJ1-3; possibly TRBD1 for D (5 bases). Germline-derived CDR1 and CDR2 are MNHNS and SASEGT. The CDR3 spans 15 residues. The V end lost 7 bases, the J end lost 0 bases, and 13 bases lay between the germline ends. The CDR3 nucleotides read TGTGCCAGCAATCCGGGGGTTACCTCTGGAAACACCATATATTTT. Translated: CASNPGVTSGNTIYF.

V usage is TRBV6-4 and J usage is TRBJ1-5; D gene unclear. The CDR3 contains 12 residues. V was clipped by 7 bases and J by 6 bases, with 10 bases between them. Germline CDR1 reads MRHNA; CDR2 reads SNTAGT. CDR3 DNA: TGTGCCAGCATCCTGCCCGGTCAGCCCCAGCATTTT. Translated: CASILPGQPQHF.

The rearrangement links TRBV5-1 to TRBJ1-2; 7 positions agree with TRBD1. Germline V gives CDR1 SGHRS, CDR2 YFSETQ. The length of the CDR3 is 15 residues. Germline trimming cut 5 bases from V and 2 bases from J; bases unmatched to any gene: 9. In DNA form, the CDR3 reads TGCGCCAGCAGAGCATACAGGGGACCAAACTATGGCTACACCTTC. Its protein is CASRAYRGPNYGYTF.

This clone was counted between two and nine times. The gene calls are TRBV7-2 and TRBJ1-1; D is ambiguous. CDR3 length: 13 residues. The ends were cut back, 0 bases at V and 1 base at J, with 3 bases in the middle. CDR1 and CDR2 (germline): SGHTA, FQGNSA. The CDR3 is CASSLARNTEAFF. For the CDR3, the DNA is TGTGCCAGCAGCTTAGCGCGGAACACTGAAGCTTTCTTT.

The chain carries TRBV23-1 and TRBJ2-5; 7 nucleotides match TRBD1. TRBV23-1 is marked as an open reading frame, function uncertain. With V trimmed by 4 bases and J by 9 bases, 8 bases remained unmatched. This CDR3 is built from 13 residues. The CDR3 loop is CASSPRTGRAQYF. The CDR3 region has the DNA TGCGCCAGCAGTCCCCGGACAGGAAGGGCCCAGTACTTC.

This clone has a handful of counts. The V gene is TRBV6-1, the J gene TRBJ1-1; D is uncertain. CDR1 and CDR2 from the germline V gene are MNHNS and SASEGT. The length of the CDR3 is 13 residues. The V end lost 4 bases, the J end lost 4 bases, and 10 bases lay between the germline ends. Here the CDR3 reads CASSVSRGTEAFF. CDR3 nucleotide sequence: TGTGCCAGCAGTGTATCGAGAGGCACTGAAGCTTTCTTT.

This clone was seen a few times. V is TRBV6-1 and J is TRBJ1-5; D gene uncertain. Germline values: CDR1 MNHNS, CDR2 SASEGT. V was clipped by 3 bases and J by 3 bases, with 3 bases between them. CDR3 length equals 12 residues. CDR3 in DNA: TGTGCCAGCAGTGATTACAATCAGCCCCAGCATTTT. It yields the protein CASSDYNQPQHF.

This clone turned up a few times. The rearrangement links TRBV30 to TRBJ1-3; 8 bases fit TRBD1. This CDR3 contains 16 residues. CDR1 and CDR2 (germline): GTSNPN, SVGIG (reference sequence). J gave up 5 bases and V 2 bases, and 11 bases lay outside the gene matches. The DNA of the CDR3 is TGTGCCTGGAGTCTATTGAACAGGGGGATAAGAAACACCATATATTTT. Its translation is CAWSLLNRGIRNTIYF.

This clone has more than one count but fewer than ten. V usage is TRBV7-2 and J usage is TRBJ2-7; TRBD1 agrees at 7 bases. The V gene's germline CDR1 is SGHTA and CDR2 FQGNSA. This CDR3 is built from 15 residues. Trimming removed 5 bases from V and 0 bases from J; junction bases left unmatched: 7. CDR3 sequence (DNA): TGTGCCAGCAGCACATTGACAGGGAGCTCCTACGAGCAGTACTTC. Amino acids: CASSTLTGSSYEQYF.

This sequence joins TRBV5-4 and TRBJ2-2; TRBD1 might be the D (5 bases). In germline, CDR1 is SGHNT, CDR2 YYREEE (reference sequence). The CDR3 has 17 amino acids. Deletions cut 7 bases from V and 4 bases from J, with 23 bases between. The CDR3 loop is CASDFGGVQGVTGELFF. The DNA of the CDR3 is TGTGCCAGCGACTTCGGTGGGGTTCAGGGTGTCACCGGGGAGCTGTTTTTT.

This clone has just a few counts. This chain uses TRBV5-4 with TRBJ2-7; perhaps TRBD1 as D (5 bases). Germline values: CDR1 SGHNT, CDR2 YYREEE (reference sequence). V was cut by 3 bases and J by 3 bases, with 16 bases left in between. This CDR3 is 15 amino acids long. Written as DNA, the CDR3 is TGTGCCAGCAGCTCCCAAAAGGGGCTTATCTACGAGCAGTACTTC. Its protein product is CASSSQKGLIYEQYF.

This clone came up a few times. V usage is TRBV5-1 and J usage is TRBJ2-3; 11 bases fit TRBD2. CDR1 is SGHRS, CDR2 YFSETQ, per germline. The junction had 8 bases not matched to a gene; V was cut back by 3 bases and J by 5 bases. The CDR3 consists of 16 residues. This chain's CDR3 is CASSSRTSGWGDTQYF. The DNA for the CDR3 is TGCGCCAGCAGCTCAAGGACTAGCGGGTGGGGAGATACGCAGTATTTT.

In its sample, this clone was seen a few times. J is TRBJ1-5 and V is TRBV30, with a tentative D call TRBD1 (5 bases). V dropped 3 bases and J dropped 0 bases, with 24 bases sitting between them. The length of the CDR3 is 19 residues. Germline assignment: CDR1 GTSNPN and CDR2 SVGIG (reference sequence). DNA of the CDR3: TGTGCCTGGAGAGAAAACTCCTGGGGCAGAAAATATAGCAATCAGCCCCAGCATTTT. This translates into CAWRENSWGRKYSNQPQHF.

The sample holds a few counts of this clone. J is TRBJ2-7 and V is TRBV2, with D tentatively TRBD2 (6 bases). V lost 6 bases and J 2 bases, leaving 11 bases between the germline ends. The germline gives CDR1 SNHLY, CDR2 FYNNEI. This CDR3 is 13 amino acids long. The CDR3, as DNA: TGTGCCAGCAGGCGGGGCCCCGCCTACGAGCAGTACGTC. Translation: CASRRGPAYEQYV.

The chain's CDR3 is CASSANRGEKLFF. CDR3 bases: TGTGCCAGCAGCGCCAACAGGGGGGAAAAACTGTTTTTT. V and J are TRBV14 and TRBJ1-4, with 8 positions matching TRBD1. The germline gives CDR1 SGHDN, CDR2 FVKESK. After removal of 5 bases from V and 8 bases from J, the junction contained 4 bases not matched to a gene. This CDR3 region has 13 residues.

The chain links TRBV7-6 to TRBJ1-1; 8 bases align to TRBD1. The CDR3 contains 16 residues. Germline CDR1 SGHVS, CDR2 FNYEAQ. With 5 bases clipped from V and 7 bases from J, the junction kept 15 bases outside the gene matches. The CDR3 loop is CASSRARQGTPYEAFF. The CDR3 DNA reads TGTGCCAGCAGCCGAGCGAGACAGGGGACCCCCTATGAAGCTTTCTTT. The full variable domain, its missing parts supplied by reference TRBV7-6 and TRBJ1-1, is GAGVSQSPRYKVTKRGQDVALRCDPISGHVSLYWYRQALGQGPEFLTYFNYEAQQDKSGLPNDRFSAERPEGSISTLTIQRTEQRDSAMYRCASSRARQGTPYEAFFGQGTRLTVV.